This T cell receptor (beta chain) was obtained from a study of regulatory T cells in long-lasting Graves disease. General study findings and limits: Patients with persistent disease showed a bias toward TRBV28, TRBJ1-2 and TRBJ2-5.

For TCR beta, libraries came from iRepertoire HTBI primers and Arm-PCR of CDR3 regions. TCRdb called the multiplex PCR reads again in MiXCR, with one record for every CDR3 protein. The sample has 400,000 to 500,000 distinct CDR3 sequences; under 25% are singletons. Time point specified: persistent/refractory GD, antithyroid drugs over 5 years with positive TRAb. RNA isolated from PBMCs was used to make the TCR library. Trimming took 1 base from V and 4 from J; bases not matched to a gene: 7. The CDR3 has 16 residues. Per germline, CDR1 MDHEN and CDR2 SYDVKM. This clonotype was counted ten times or more. What it binds is unknown.

The V call is TRBV28, the J call TRBJ1-5, with 7 nucleotides matching TRBD1. The material sequenced was peripheral blood mononuclear cells (PBMCs), taken when the disease was refractory, from a patient treated with antithyroid drugs. This clonotype originated in a female donor with Graves disease. In DNA form, the CDR3 reads TGTGCCAGCAGTTTATTACGTACAGGGGTTAATCAGCCCCAGCATTTT. Amino acids: CASSLLRTGVNQPQHF.